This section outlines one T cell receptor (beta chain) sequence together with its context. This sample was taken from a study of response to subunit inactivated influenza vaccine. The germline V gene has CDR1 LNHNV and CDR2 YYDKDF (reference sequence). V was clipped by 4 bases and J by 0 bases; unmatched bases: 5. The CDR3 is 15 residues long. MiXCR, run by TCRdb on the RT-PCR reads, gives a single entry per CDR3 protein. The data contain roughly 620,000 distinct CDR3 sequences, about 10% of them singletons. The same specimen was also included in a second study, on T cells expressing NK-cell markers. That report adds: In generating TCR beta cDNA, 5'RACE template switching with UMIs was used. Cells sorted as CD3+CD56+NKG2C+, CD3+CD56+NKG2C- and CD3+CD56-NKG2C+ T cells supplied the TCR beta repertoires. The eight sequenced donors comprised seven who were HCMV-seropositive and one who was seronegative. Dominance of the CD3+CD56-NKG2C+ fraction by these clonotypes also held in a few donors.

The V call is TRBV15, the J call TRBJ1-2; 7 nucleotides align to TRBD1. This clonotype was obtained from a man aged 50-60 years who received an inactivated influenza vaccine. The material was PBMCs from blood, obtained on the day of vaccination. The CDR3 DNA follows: TGTGCCACCAGCACAGGGACAGCAGCTAACTATGGCTACACCTTC. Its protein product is CATSTGTAANYGYTF. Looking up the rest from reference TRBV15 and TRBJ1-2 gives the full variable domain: DAMVIQNPRYQVTQFGKPVTLSCSQTLNHNVMYWYQQKSSQAPKLLFHYYDKDFNNEADTPDNFQSRRPNTSFCFLDIRSPGLGDTAMYLCATSTGTAANYGYTFGSGTRLTVV.